The 16 T cell receptor beta chains in this list originate from one sample, sequenced in a study of T cell responses to AZD1222 COVID-19 vaccine. Using immunoSEQ multiplex PCR, the repertoire was profiled, and TCRdb retains in-frame clones only, with some absent. The sample consists of around 140,000 clones, about 89% of them appearing once. This material consisted of peripheral blood, taken 28 days after the second dose of the MenACWY control vaccine. The receptors stem from an adult who received the MenACWY meningococcal vaccine as a control.

The chain has TRBV19 and TRBJ1-1; 9 bases agree with TRBD1. The germline V gene encodes CDR1 LNHDA and CDR2 SQIVND (reference sequence). Germline trimming cut 3 bases from V and 0 bases from J; bases unmatched to any gene: 2. The CDR3 length is 15 residues. CDR3 in amino acids: CASSMRDRVNTEAFF. CDR3 DNA sequence: TGTGCCAGTAGTATGAGGGACAGGGTGAACACTGAAGCTTTCTTT.

The V call is TRBV5-1, the J call TRBJ2-7; TRBD1 matches 10 bases. Germline loops: CDR1 SGHRS, CDR2 YFSETQ. The V gene end was trimmed by 3 bases and the J gene end by 6 bases; junction bases not matched to a gene: 6. CDR3 length: 14 amino acids. The CDR3 coding sequence is TGCGCCAGCAGCTCCCCAGACAGGGGGCTCGAGCAGTACTTC. This gives the protein CASSSPDRGLEQYF.

The chain carries TRBV15 and TRBJ1-5; no reliable D call. CDR1 and CDR2 (germline): LNHNV, YYDKDF (reference sequence). The CDR3 spans 14 residues. V gave up 5 bases and J gave up 3 bases, with 11 bases separating them. The CDR3 DNA sequence: TGTGCCACCAGCGGGCTGGAGTTCAATCAGCCCCAGCATTTT. Translating it yields CATSGLEFNQPQHF.

This chain links TRBV2 with TRBJ2-5; tentative D call: TRBD2 (6 bases). The CDR3 runs to 16 residues. V lost 3 bases, J lost 5 bases, and 19 bases lay in between. Germline V gene sequence: CDR1 SNHLY, CDR2 FYNNEI. In DNA, the CDR3 is TGTGCCAGCAGTGACCGCGGGAAGGTCCAAAAGGAGACCCAGTACTTC. This translates into CASSDRGKVQKETQYF.

The J gene is TRBJ2-2, the V gene TRBV5-5; D tentatively fits TRBD1 or TRBD2 (6 bases each). Germline CDR1 reads SGHKS; CDR2 reads YYEKEE (reference sequence). The CDR3 totals 15 residues. The germline V and J ends were trimmed by 0 bases and 6 bases, with 12 bases remaining between them. CDR3 protein: CASSLVEGEAGELFF. CDR3 in DNA: TGTGCCAGCAGCTTGGTTGAGGGGGAGGCCGGGGAGCTGTTTTTT.

This clone came up once. CDR3 sequence (DNA): TGCGCCAGCAGCCAAGACGTAAGGGGAGCAGAGACCCAGTACTTC. Its translation is CASSQDVRGAETQYF. This rearrangement joins TRBV4-3 to TRBJ2-5, with D perhaps matching TRBD1 or TRBD2 (5 bases each). V was pared by 0 bases and J by 4 bases, with 12 bases between. The CDR3 runs 15 residues. CDR1 LGHNA and CDR2 YSLEER come from the germline V gene.

The V and J genes are TRBV10-3 and TRBJ1-3; D unclear. Trimming pared 8 bases from V and 2 bases from J, leaving 4 bases between. This CDR3 has 11 residues. Germline loops: CDR1 ENHRY, CDR2 SYGVKD. This CDR3 reads CAISPGNTIYF. The CDR3 region has the DNA TGTGCCATCTCCCCTGGAAACACCATATATTTT.

The rearrangement links TRBV5-1 to TRBJ2-2; TRBD2 agrees at 8 bases. Looked up from germline, CDR1 is SGHRS and CDR2 is YFSETQ. V was clipped by 0 bases and J by 5 bases; unmatched bases: 3. This CDR3 region has 15 residues. The CDR3 sequence is CASSLEAGVTGELFF. In nucleotides, the CDR3 is TGCGCCAGCAGCTTGGAAGCGGGGGTGACCGGGGAGCTGTTTTTT.

V and J are TRBV7-2 and TRBJ2-2; TRBD2 matches 13 bases. Looked up from germline, CDR1 is SGHTA and CDR2 is FQGNSA. With 5 bases clipped from V and 0 bases from J, the junction kept 9 bases outside the gene matches. The CDR3 is 19 residues long. The CDR3 reads CASSPGLAGTIANTGELFF. CDR3 coding DNA: TGTGCCAGCAGCCCGGGACTAGCGGGGACTATCGCGAACACCGGGGAGCTGTTTTTT.

This chain connects TRBV27 to TRBJ2-4; perhaps TRBD2 as D (5 bases). CDR3 length: 13 residues. Germline V gene data show CDR1 as MNHEY and CDR2 as SMNVEV (reference sequence). V shed 7 bases and J shed 5 bases, with 12 bases lying between them. The CDR3 loop reads CASTRVGENIQYF. The CDR3 nucleotides read TGTGCCAGCACGCGGGTAGGAGAAAACATTCAGTACTTC.

CDR3 DNA sequence: TGTGCCAGCCAGACAGCAAGCGGGGAGCTGTTTTTT. Amino acid sequence: CASQTASGELFF. The rearrangement joins TRBV28 to TRBJ2-2; D might be TRBD1 (5 bases). The germline V gene has CDR1 MDHEN and CDR2 SYDVKM. The length of the CDR3 is 12 residues. V was shortened by 8 bases and J by 7 bases, with 11 bases between the two germline ends.

The chain carries TRBV12-3 or TRBV12-4 and TRBJ1-4; D remains unclear. Trimming took 4 bases from V and 5 from J, leaving 2 bases between them. The CDR3 has 11 amino acids. Here the CDR3 DNA reads TGTGCCAGCAGTTCCAATGAAAAACTGTTTTTT. Translating gives CASSSNEKLFF.

This chain uses TRBV29-1 with TRBJ2-5; 9 bases align to TRBD1. The CDR3 contains 14 residues. V dropped 6 bases and J dropped 5; count of bases not matched to a gene: 10. Germline CDR1 and CDR2: SQVTM and ANQGSEA. The CDR3: CSVELQGALETQYF. CDR3 sequence (DNA): TGCAGCGTAGAGTTACAGGGGGCTCTTGAGACCCAGTACTTC.

The chain recombines TRBV15 with TRBJ2-1, with D possibly being TRBD1 (5 bases). The length of the CDR3 is 13 residues. V lost 0 bases and J 6 bases, leaving 6 bases between the germline ends. Germline-derived CDR1 and CDR2 are LNHNV and YYDKDF (reference sequence). CDR3 in DNA: TGTGCCACCAGCAGAGAACAGGTCAATGAGCAGTTCTTC. Its translation is CATSREQVNEQFF. Complete variable domain (other parts from reference TRBV15 and TRBJ2-1): DAMVIQNPRYQVTQFGKPVTLSCSQTLNHNVMYWYQQKSSQAPKLLFHYYDKDFNNEADTPDNFQSRRPNTSFCFLDIRSPGLGDTAMYLCATSREQVNEQFFGPGTRLTVL.

This rearrangement joins TRBV9 to TRBJ1-5; D unclear. CDR3 length: 14 amino acids. CDR1 and CDR2 (germline): SGDLS, YYNGEE. V dropped 4 bases and J dropped 5 bases, with 13 bases sitting between them. The CDR3 reads CASSQGLLDQPQHF. DNA for the CDR3: TGTGCCAGCAGCCAAGGCCTCTTGGATCAGCCCCAGCATTTT.

This clone was seen only a few times. The chain couples TRBV5-4 to TRBJ2-1; D is unresolved. Looked up from germline, CDR1 is SGHNT and CDR2 is YYREEE (reference sequence). V gave up 0 bases and J gave up 5 bases, with 9 bases separating them. CDR3 size: 14 residues. The CDR3 DNA reads TGTGCCAGCAGCTTGGAGTATGGGAACAATGAGCAGTTCTTC. This encodes CASSLEYGNNEQFF.